This is a list of T cell receptor beta chains from one sample in a study of metastatic and nonmetastatic thyroid tumors. TCRdb ran MiXCR on the PCR reads. Found here are 35,000 to 50,000 clones, roughly a sixth of them singletons; the top ten hold approximately 10%. The material sequenced was tumor tissue. The receptors shown here come from a female donor with papillary thyroid cancer or a benign thyroid nodule (not recorded which). Some clones in this sample may be carry-over from other donors' samples. The CDR3 runs from the conserved cysteine through the conserved F or W. A D gene is named only where the DNA matches it firmly. Clone size is shown for a subset of rows, as once, few, many or a class of expanded clone.

15,-,TRBD1,TRBJ2-1,TRBV3-1,TGTGCCAGCAGCCAAGTCTGGGGGACAGGGGGCGAGCAGTTCTTC,CASSQVWGTGGEQFF
14,many,-,TRBJ2-3,TRBV5-1,TGCGCCAGCAGCTTGGGGACCCACCAAGGTACGCAGTATTTT,CASSLGTHQGTQYF
14,-,-,TRBJ1-3,TRBV7-2,TGTGCCAGCAGCGTCGGAAACTCTGGAAACACCATATACTTT,CASSVGNSGNTIYF
15,many,TRBD1,TRBJ2-5,TRBV5-4,TGTGCCAGCAGCTTGGAACAGGGGCGTCAAGAGACCCAGTACTTC,CASSLEQGRQETQYF
15,-,TRBD1,TRBJ1-1,TRBV10-3,TGTGCCATCATCGATGGAGGGACAGCCAATACTGAAGCTTTCTTT,CAIIDGGTANTEAFF
13,-,-,TRBJ2-3,TRBV7-6,TGTGCCAGCAACTTAGCGGAGGCAGATACTCAGTATTTT,CASNLAEADTQYF
14,many,-,TRBJ2-7,TRBV5-1,TGCGCCAGCAGCTTGACAGGGAGCTCCTACGAGCAGTACTTC,CASSLTGSSYEQYF
13,many,TRBD1,TRBJ2-5,TRBV18,TGTGCCAGCTCAAGGGACAGGCGAGAGACCCAGTACTTC,CASSRDRRETQYF
18,-,TRBD2,TRBJ2-3,TRBV4-1,TGCGCCAGCAGCCAGGCAGAAGCTAGCGGGGGGGCGGCAGATACGCAGTATTTT,CASSQAEASGGAADTQYF
17,many,-,TRBJ2-1,TRBV4-2,TGTGCCAGCAGCCAACAAGGACGTGCCGGGAGCTACAATGAGCAGTTCTTC,CASSQQGRAGSYNEQFF
14,many,-,TRBJ2-3,TRBV28,TGTGCCAGCAGTACGAGGGACTCCACAGATACGCAGTATTTT,CASSTRDSTDTQYF
14,-,-,TRBJ1-5,TRBV20-1,TGCAGTGCTAGAGGCGGGGAACTCAGGAAGCCCCAGCATTTT,CSARGGELRKPQHF
15,-,-,TRBJ2-3,TRBV3-1,TGTGCCAGCAGTTCCCCAGCGGGTGTCACAGATACGCGGTATTTT,CASSSPAGVTDTRYF
15,-,-,TRBJ2-7,TRBV20-1,TGCAGTGCTATCCACGCCGCGCAGGGGATCTACGAGCAGTACTTC,CSAIHAAQGIYEQYF
13,many,TRBD1,TRBJ1-2,TRBV5-1,TGCGCCAGCAGTTACCTCACAGGGGATGGCTACACCTTC,CASSYLTGDGYTF
16,many,-,TRBJ2-3,TRBV4-1,TGCGCCAGCAGCCAAGAGCCTCTAACTAGCACAGATACGCAGTATTTT,CASSQEPLTSTDTQYF
15,-,-,TRBJ1-1,TRBV4-1,TGCGCCAGCAGCCAAGAGTGGGCAGGGTGGCCTGAATCTTTCTTT,CASSQEWAGWPESFF
15,many,-,TRBJ2-7,TRBV12-5,TGTGCTAGTGGTTTGGTAATTTCAGGGTTGGGGGAGCAGTACTTC,CASGLVISGLGEQYF
17,-,TRBD1,TRBJ2-7,TRBV18,TGTGCCAGCTCACCACTTCCACCGGGACAGGGGACCTACGAGCAGTACTTC,CASSPLPPGQGTYEQYF
16,-,-,TRBJ1-1,TRBV5-6,TGTGCCAGCAGCCGTAGATGGGGGAAAGGGAACACTGAAGCTTTCTTT,CASSRRWGKGNTEAFF
15,many,-,TRBJ2-3,TRBV12-3/TRBV12-4,TGTGCCAGCAGTCCCGGCCCCCAGGGCACAGATACGCAGTATTTT,CASSPGPQGTDTQYF
16,-,TRBD2,TRBJ2-7,TRBV11-3,TGTGCCAGCAGCCTTGGGTCGAGTAGCGGGACATGGGAGCAGTACTTC,CASSLGSSSGTWEQYF
15,many,-,TRBJ1-5,TRBV19,TGTGCCAGTAGTATATGGAGGGGGGGCAATCAGCCCCAGCATTTT,CASSIWRGGNQPQHF
16,many,-,TRBJ2-3,TRBV6-6,TGTGCCAGCAGTTACTATAGAGGGAGAGGGGGAGATACGCAGTATTTT,CASSYYRGRGGDTQYF
15,-,-,TRBJ2-1,TRBV18,TGCGCCAGCTCACTTGACTCAGGGGTCCTCGATGAGCAGTTCTTC,CASSLDSGVLDEQFF